This record covers a single T cell receptor beta chain. The target of this receptor is not known. No base-level quality is on record; no much larger clone is a single base apart. Within the sample, other DNA sequences also encode this same CDR3. The sample belongs to a study of shared clonotypes between healthy human individuals (dated by TCRdb to 2020 to 2022). A note on the overall study: Two women and a few men aged 18 to 49 years were included in the cohort. Between about 0.94 and 8.9 billion PBMCs per donor were obtained by leukapheresis. To increase sequencing depth and limit assay-specific biases, different laboratories used diverse techniques to prepare libraries and sequence TCR repertoires. To estimate repertoire size and how much clonotypes are shared between individuals, the study performed deep sequencing of blood TCR repertoires from a few healthy adults. Per donor, three plates each were used for CD4 naive and CD4 memory, two for CD8 naive, and one for CD8 memory. The study at large found these results: Because the study included a small number of donors, the genetic and exposure-history diversity represented was limited. Pairwise subsampling indicated that sequencing depth was expected to affect the degree of clonotype sharing among donors. Rarefaction of sorted-subset datasets indicated incomplete sequencing despite the large sequencing depth. Sampling was restricted to blood, and TCR repertoires in tissues likely differ from the TCR repertoires found in blood. Sharing across four donors was observed for approximately 4.6% of naive CD4, over 3% of naive CD8, about 2.3% of memory CD4, and about 0.38% of memory CD8 clonotypes. Naive subsets generally had larger estimated clonotype richness than memory subsets did. Higher generation probabilities were observed for clonotypes shared by all four sorted-subset donors than for non-shared clonotypes.

The donors were healthy, HIV-negative adults who had no recently reported acute infections or vaccinations. All donors were Caucasian adults living in Nashville, Tennessee, USA. CD4+ T cells were enriched by magnetic negative selection; naive cells were then positively selected on CD45RA, and the negative fraction formed the memory subset. After blood collection by leukapheresis, PBMCs were isolated using Ficoll-Histopaque density gradient centrifugation and then cryopreserved in the vapor phase of liquid nitrogen. Analytical flow cytometry was used to check the purity and quantity of each magnetically sorted T cell population. Each sorted fraction had its genomic DNA isolated and then quantified by UV absorbance on a Nanodrop 2000c. The CDR3, from cysteine to phenylalanine, totals 15 residues. Only the CDR3 portion is preserved as DNA: 45 bases, with reading frame beginning at the first base. Per the germline V gene, KGHSH is the CDR1 and LQKENI is the CDR2. Trimming removed 1 base from V and 0 bases from J, leaving 7 bases between the germline ends.

TCR CDR3 regions were amplified from genomic DNA by multiplex PCR using the deep immunoSEQ assay. Genomic DNA extracted from each cell subset was distributed evenly over all wells of several immunoSEQ 96-well plates, and each plate served as one replicate. For sorted subsets, roughly 200 ng genomic DNA, equal to tens of thousands of T cell genomes, was loaded into each replicate PCR. Purified libraries were quantified with a Qubit 3.0 fluorometer, sized on a Bioanalyzer 2100, and re-quantified with the KAPA Library Quantification kit. Each immunoSEQ 96-well plate was sequenced on its own single-read 150-cycle Illumina NextSeq 550 flow cell. Under the source paper's analysis protocol: Because the immunoSEQ output held only junctional sequences and lacked quality scores, the filtering could not match the filtering applied to full-length reads. Sequences were annotated with PyIR, a Python wrapper for IgBLAST v1.9, using IMGT germline references to assign V/J genes and CDR3. Reads were filtered out if the reads had weak V/J assignments (E-value above 1e-6), no CDR3, stop codons, out-of-frame junctions, or ambiguous translated residues. V3J clonotypes were defined by identical inferred V gene, J gene, and CDR3 amino acid sequence. To compute the percentage overlap between repertoires, the number of shared unique clonotypes was divided by the size of the smaller repertoire. Three approaches were used to assess repertoire richness: RTK rarefaction, the Chao1 estimator, and Recon v2.1 estimates of unobserved clonotypes. Generation probabilities were computed with OLGA for all TCRbeta clonotypes obtained by the gDNA method from a few donors. TCRdb limited this immuneACCESS table to in-frame rearrangements with V and J called. A share of clones is missing; checked studies link under half to unresolved V genes, and the rest is unexplained. V, J and clone size derive from that table, while D and trimming were established from the DNA sequence. The sample data list more than 550,000 clones, and roughly two thirds of these were observed just once. Over 1.5% of the sample is taken by the ten largest.

Here the chain combines TRBV18 and TRBJ1-3; there is no confident call for the D gene. The sequence was collected from a woman in her 30s in good health. The specimen was memory CD4+ T cells sorted from blood. What the cell subset or site label conveys for this sample: CD45RA-negative fraction. The base sequence is TGTGCCAGCTCACCACGCCGAAGCTCTGGAAACACCATATATTTT. This codes for CASSPRRSSGNTIYF.